What follows is one TCR beta chain and its context. Its antigen is currently unknown. These data come from a study of T cells in Graves' hyperthyroidism and ophthalmopathy. Points from the study as a whole: Prediction of ophthalmopathy progression came a median around 6.1 months pre-onset. Blood also held most thyroid clonotypes expanded beyond 0.001.

Uncontrolled infection, other autoimmune disease, pregnancy or lactation barred patients from enrollment. On the basis of clinical symptoms, serum thyroxine and TRAb, thyroid ultrasound and orbital computed tomography, diagnoses were made. TCR beta CDR3 region amplification was performed from RNA transcripts. HTBI primers were the set used in a first-round RT-PCR of the TCR CDR3. Via MiXCR, TCRdb re-called the multiplex PCR reads, giving one row per CDR3 protein. The repertoire holds approximately 620,000 distinct CDR3 sequences, roughly 16% seen once, with about 3.5% in the top ten. The receptor was derived from a woman aged 40 to 55 with Graves' ophthalmopathy. Specimen: blood.

CDR3 nucleotide sequence: TGTGCCAGCAGGGACACCTTCTCGGGACAGGGCTCTGGAAACACCATATATTTT. It specifies CASRDTFSGQGSGNTIYF. The genes are TRBV6-1 and TRBJ1-3; 9 bases are a match to TRBD1. This CDR3 contains 18 residues. The germline CDR1 and CDR2 sequences are MNHNS and SASEGT. Trimming took 6 bases from V and 0 from J; bases not matched to a gene: 12.